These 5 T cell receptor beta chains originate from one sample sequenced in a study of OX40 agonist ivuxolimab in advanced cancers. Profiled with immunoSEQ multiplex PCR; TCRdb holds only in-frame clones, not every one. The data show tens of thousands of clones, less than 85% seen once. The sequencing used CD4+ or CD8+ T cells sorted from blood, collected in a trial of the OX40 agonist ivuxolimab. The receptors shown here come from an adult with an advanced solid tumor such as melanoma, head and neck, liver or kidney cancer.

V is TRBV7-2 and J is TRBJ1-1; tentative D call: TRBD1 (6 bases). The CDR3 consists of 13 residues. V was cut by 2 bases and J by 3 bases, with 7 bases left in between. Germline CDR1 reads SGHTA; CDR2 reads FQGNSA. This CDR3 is CASSLQGYTEAFF. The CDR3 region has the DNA TGTGCCAGCAGCTTACAGGGGTACACTGAAGCTTTCTTT.

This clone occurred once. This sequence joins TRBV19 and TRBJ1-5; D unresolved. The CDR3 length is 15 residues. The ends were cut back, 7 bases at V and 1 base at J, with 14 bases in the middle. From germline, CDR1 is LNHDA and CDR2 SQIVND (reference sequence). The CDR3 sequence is CASNPGWVSNQPQHF. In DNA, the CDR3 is TGTGCCAGTAATCCAGGTTGGGTAAGCAATCAGCCCCAGCATTTT.

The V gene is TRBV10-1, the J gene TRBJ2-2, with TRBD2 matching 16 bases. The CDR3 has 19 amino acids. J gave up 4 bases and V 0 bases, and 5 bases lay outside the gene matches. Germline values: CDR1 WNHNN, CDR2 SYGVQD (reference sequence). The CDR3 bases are TGCGCCAGCAGTGAGTCCGGGACTAGCGGGAGGGGTCGCACCGGGGAGCTGTTTTTT. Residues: CASSESGTSGRGRTGELFF.

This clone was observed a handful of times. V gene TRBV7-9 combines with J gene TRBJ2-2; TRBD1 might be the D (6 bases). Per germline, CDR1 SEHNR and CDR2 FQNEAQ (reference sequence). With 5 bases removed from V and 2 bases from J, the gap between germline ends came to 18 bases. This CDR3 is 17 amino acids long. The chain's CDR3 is CASSPRIPGVNTGELFF. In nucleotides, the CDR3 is TGTGCCAGCAGCCCACGCATTCCAGGGGTAAACACCGGGGAGCTGTTTTTT.

The CDR3 bases are TGTGCCAGCTCACCACTCTTACTAGCGGGTTCCACAGATACGCAGTATTTT. Translating it yields CASSPLLLAGSTDTQYF. V and J are TRBV18 and TRBJ2-3, with 9 nucleotides matching TRBD2. The CDR3 spans 17 residues. CDR1 and CDR2 from the germline V gene are KGHSH and LQKENI. V dropped 1 base and J dropped 2; count of bases not matched to a gene: 7.